This TCR beta chain was observed in a study of CD8 T cells in Susac syndrome. An input of roughly 0.5 to 1 ug of RNA was subjected to reverse transcription using random hexamers. Each CDR3 protein gets one entry after TCRdb re-called the immunoSEQ multiplex PCR reads with MiXCR. The data show under 110,000 distinct CDR3 sequences, approximately 95% seen once. The CDR3 has 14 residues. Trimming removed 1 base at V and 4 bases at J, with 9 bases between. Per the germline V gene, CDR1 is SGHTA and CDR2 is FQGTGA. The receptor's source is a human donor with Susac syndrome. V usage is TRBV7-3 and J usage is TRBJ2-3; possibly TRBD1 or TRBD2 for D (5 bases each). The sample comprised CD8+ T cells from PBMCs. Here the CDR3 DNA reads TGTGCCAGCAGCTTAATGGGGGTCCCAGATACGCAGTATTTT. Translation gives CASSLMGVPDTQYF.